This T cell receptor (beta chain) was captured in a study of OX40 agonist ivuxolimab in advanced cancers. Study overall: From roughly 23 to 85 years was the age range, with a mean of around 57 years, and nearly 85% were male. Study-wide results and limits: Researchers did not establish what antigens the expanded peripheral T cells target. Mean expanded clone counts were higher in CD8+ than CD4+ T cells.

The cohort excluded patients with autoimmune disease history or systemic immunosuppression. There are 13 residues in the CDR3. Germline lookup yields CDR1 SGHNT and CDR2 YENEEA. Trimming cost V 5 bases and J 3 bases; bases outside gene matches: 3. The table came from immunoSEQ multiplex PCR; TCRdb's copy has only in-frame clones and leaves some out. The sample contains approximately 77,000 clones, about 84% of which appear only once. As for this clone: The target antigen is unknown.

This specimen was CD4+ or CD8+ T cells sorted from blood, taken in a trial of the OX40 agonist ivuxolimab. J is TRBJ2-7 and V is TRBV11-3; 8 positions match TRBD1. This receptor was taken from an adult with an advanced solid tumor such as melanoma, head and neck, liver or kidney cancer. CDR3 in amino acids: CASSPGQGYEQYF. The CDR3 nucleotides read TGTGCCAGCAGCCCCGGACAGGGCTACGAGCAGTACTTC.